The 24 T cell receptor beta chains reported below all come from one sample, sequenced in a study of T cell responses to AZD1222 COVID-19 vaccine. Libraries were prepared by immunoSEQ multiplex PCR; TCRdb keeps only in-frame clonotypes and omits some of them. The table shows 80,000 or so clones, with approximately 91% occurring only once. Sequenced here: peripheral blood, sampled on day 0 of AZD1222 vaccination. The source of these receptors is an adult in good health.

The V call is TRBV5-1, the J call TRBJ1-2; 8 bases align to TRBD1. This CDR3 region has 14 residues. The V gene end was trimmed by 2 bases and the J gene end by 8 bases; junction bases not matched to a gene: 8. Germline lookup yields CDR1 SGHRS and CDR2 YFSETQ. The CDR3 sequence: CASSFSGQGDGYTF. CDR3 nucleotides: TGCGCCAGCAGCTTTAGTGGACAGGGCGACGGCTACACCTTC. The variable domain in full, completed from reference TRBV5-1 and TRBJ1-2, reads KAGVTQTPRYLIKTRGQQVTLSCSPISGHRSVSWYQQTPGQGLQFLFEYFSETQRNKGNFPGRFSGRQFSNSRSEMNVSTLELGDSALYLCASSFSGQGDGYTFGSGTRLTVV.

The chain is built from TRBV28 and TRBJ1-1, with D tentatively TRBD1 (5 bases). Germline V gene data show CDR1 as MDHEN and CDR2 as SYDVKM. V lost 1 base, J lost 4 bases, and 10 bases lay in between. This CDR3 is 14 amino acids long. The CDR3: CASSLFGRATEAFF. As DNA, the CDR3 is TGTGCCAGCAGTTTATTCGGCAGGGCCACTGAAGCTTTCTTT.

The chain carries TRBV27 and TRBJ1-1, with 7 positions matching TRBD1. The germline V gene encodes CDR1 MNHEY and CDR2 SMNVEV (reference sequence). This CDR3 region has 11 residues. V shed 5 bases, J shed 7 bases, and the junction held 1 base outside the gene matches. The CDR3 bases are TGTGCCAGCAGTAACAGGGGTGAAGCTTTCTTT. This encodes CASSNRGEAFF.

The chain uses TRBV27 and TRBJ2-5; D gene ambiguous. This CDR3 region has 13 residues. The germline CDR1 and CDR2 sequences are MNHEY and SMNVEV (reference sequence). V lost 6 bases to trimming and J lost 5 bases, with 13 bases between them. CDR3 DNA: TGTGCCAGCAGCTTTAGCATCGGGGAGACCCAGTACTTC. Translated, it gives CASSFSIGETQYF.

A few counts support this clone. The rearrangement joins TRBV7-2 to TRBJ2-5; D is undetermined. Germline V CDR1 and CDR2: SGHTA, FQGNSA. Trimming removed 5 bases at V and 1 base at J, with 11 bases between. The CDR3 runs 14 residues. CDR3 sequence: CASSPRVSQETQYF. CDR3 DNA: TGTGCCAGCAGCCCCCGGGTGTCCCAAGAGACCCAGTACTTC.

This sequence joins TRBV11-2 and TRBJ2-7, with D possibly matching TRBD1 (5 bases). The CDR3 has 13 residues. Germline CDR1 is SGHAT and CDR2 is FQNNGV. Trimming pared 6 bases from V and 0 bases from J, leaving 9 bases between. This chain's CDR3 is CASRIGDSYEQYF. The CDR3 DNA reads TGTGCCAGCAGAATAGGGGACTCCTACGAGCAGTACTTC. The complete variable domain, with remaining parts taken from reference TRBV11-2 and TRBJ2-7, reads EAGVAQSPRYKIIEKRQSVAFWCNPISGHATLYWYQQILGQGPKLLIQFQNNGVVDDSQLPKDRFSAERLKGVDSTLKIQPAKLEDSAVYLCASRIGDSYEQYFGPGTRLTVT.

The rearrangement uses TRBV5-8 and TRBJ2-7; no definite D call. The germline gives CDR1 SGHTS, CDR2 YDEGEE. Trimming cost V 10 bases and J 7 bases, with 12 bases left between them. CDR3 length equals 10 residues. The CDR3, as DNA: TGTGCCGGATCAAGGAATGAGCAGTACTTC. This gives the protein CAGSRNEQYF.

This rearrangement joins TRBV5-1 to TRBJ1-1, with D possibly matching TRBD1 (5 bases). The V and J ends lost 1 base and 7 bases respectively, with 14 bases between them. The CDR3 is made up of 14 amino acids. CDR1 is SGHRS and CDR2 is YFSETQ in the germline V gene. Written as DNA, the CDR3 is TGCGCCAGCAGCTTGTATCCAGGGAGGAATGAAGCTTTCTTT. Amino acid sequence: CASSLYPGRNEAFF.

The chain employs TRBV14 and TRBJ2-7; D tentatively reads TRBD1 or TRBD2 (5 bases each). CDR1 is SGHDN, CDR2 FVKESK, per germline. CDR3 length: 15 residues. Between the trimmed V and J ends, which lost 1 base and 6 bases, there was a span of 16 bases. The CDR3: CASSQGPGRGVEQYF. The CDR3, as DNA: TGTGCCAGCAGCCAAGGCCCAGGGAGAGGAGTCGAGCAGTACTTC.

This clone was counted a few times. CDR3 bases: TGTGCCAGCAGCTTAACAGCCAGTGGTTATAGGAACACCATATATTTT. Residues: CASSLTASGYRNTIYF. The chain joins TRBV7-2 to TRBJ1-3; no firm D call. The CDR3 covers 16 residues. V was pared by 2 bases and J by 7 bases, with 18 bases between. Germline CDR1 reads SGHTA; CDR2 reads FQGNSA.

The CDR3: CATCRTGGNQPQHF. The CDR3 nucleotides are TGTGCCACATGCAGAACAGGCGGCAATCAGCCCCAGCATTTT. The V gene is TRBV19, the J gene TRBJ1-5, with D perhaps matching TRBD1 (5 bases). This CDR3 is 14 amino acids long. Germline-derived CDR1 and CDR2 are LNHDA and SQIVND (reference sequence). Trimming took 10 bases from V and 2 from J, leaving 15 bases between them.

J is TRBJ2-5 and V is TRBV7-9, with TRBD2 identical over 9 bases. CDR1 is SEHNR, CDR2 FQNEAQ, per germline (reference sequence). The CDR3 has 15 residues. The V segment lost 2 bases and the J segment 6 bases; nucleotides outside the gene matches: 7. The CDR3 region is CASSLRAGGRQTQYF. CDR3 DNA: TGTGCCAGCAGCTTACGGGCGGGGGGGCGTCAGACCCAGTACTTC.

The chain recombines TRBV28 with TRBJ1-1, with D hard to call. This CDR3 region has 12 residues. Looked up from germline, CDR1 is MDHEN and CDR2 is SYDVKM. V lost 4 bases and J 8 bases, leaving 11 bases between the germline ends. CDR3 protein: CASSSSLGEAFF. The CDR3 bases are TGTGCCAGCAGTTCAAGCCTCGGAGAAGCTTTCTTT. Combining the CDR3 with reference TRBV28 and TRBJ1-1 gives the whole variable domain DVKVTQSSRYLVKRTGEKVFLECVQDMDHENMFWYRQDPGLGLRLIYFSYDVKMKEKGDIPEGYSVSREKKERFSLILESASTNQTSMYLCASSSSLGEAFFGQGTRLTVV.

The chain combines TRBV6-6 with TRBJ1-1; D is unresolved. V shed 4 bases and J shed 4 bases, with 10 bases lying between them. This CDR3 has 13 residues. CDR1 MNHNY and CDR2 SVGAGI come from the germline V gene (reference sequence). The CDR3 protein is CASSSSRGTEAFF. The CDR3 coding sequence is TGTGCCAGCAGTTCCTCGCGGGGCACTGAAGCTTTCTTT.

The CDR3 DNA is TGTGCCAGCAGCCAGGGGGACAGGGGGCTTCAGCCCCAGCATTTT. It is translated as CASSQGDRGLQPQHF. The gene calls are TRBV4-2 and TRBJ1-5; 12 nucleotides agree with TRBD1. This CDR3 is built from 15 residues. J gave up 6 bases and V 3 bases, and 3 bases lay outside the gene matches. Germline V gene data show CDR1 as LGHNA and CDR2 as YNFKEQ.

This chain connects TRBV12-3 or TRBV12-4 to TRBJ1-1; tentatively, D is TRBD1 (6 bases). Deletions cut 6 bases from V and 5 bases from J, with 13 bases between. The CDR3 has 13 amino acids. Written as DNA, the CDR3 is TGTGCCAGCAGACAGGGTCTCGGGACTGAAGCTTTCTTT. Encoded protein: CASRQGLGTEAFF.

The chain couples TRBV27 to TRBJ1-3; D remains unclear. CDR3 size: 21 residues. Germline V gene lookup returns CDR1 MNHEY and CDR2 SMNVEV (reference sequence). Between the trimmed V and J ends, which lost 1 base and 0 bases, there was a span of 25 bases. The CDR3, as DNA: TGTGCCAGCAGTTTATTCGGTGTTTTCGGGCTCGAGGGAAGCTCTGGAAACACCATATATTTT. Its translation: CASSLFGVFGLEGSSGNTIYF.

V gene TRBV7-9 combines with J gene TRBJ1-1, with D unresolved. Per the germline V gene, CDR1 is SEHNR and CDR2 is FQNEAQ (reference sequence). The V gene lost 1 base and the J gene lost 6 bases, with 15 bases spanning the gap. The CDR3 is made up of 15 amino acids. The CDR3 DNA sequence: TGTGCCAGCAGCTTAGAAGTCAACGGCCTCCCTGAAGCTTTCTTT. Its translation is CASSLEVNGLPEAFF.

V gene TRBV27 combines with J gene TRBJ1-1, with 8 nucleotides matching TRBD1. V was clipped by 11 bases and J by 0 bases; unmatched bases: 11. Germline V gene lookup returns CDR1 MNHEY and CDR2 SMNVEV (reference sequence). The CDR3 runs 15 residues. In DNA form, the CDR3 reads TGTGCCTCCAACGCCAGGGGGCTTCTGAACACTGAAGCTTTCTTT. Translated, it gives CASNARGLLNTEAFF.

CDR3 coding DNA: TGTGCCAGCAGTTTGATTTCGGGTTTGCAAGAGACCCAGTACTTC. Amino acid sequence: CASSLISGLQETQYF. The J gene is TRBJ2-5, the V gene TRBV28; D unresolved. CDR1 is MDHEN and CDR2 is SYDVKM in the germline V gene. There are 15 residues in the CDR3. V lost 3 bases and J 2 bases, leaving 13 bases between the germline ends.

The gene calls are TRBV5-1 and TRBJ1-3, with a weak D call TRBD1 (5 bases). This CDR3 contains 15 residues. Germline CDR1 and CDR2: SGHRS and YFSETQ. Trimming pared 4 bases from V and 0 bases from J, leaving 11 bases between. CDR3 loop: CASSRDLASGNTIYF. The CDR3 DNA reads TGCGCCAGCAGCCGGGACTTAGCCTCTGGAAACACCATATATTTT. Using reference TRBV5-1 and TRBJ1-3 for the parts outside the CDR3, the full variable domain is KAGVTQTPRYLIKTRGQQVTLSCSPISGHRSVSWYQQTPGQGLQFLFEYFSETQRNKGNFPGRFSGRQFSNSRSEMNVSTLELGDSALYLCASSRDLASGNTIYFGEGSWLTVV.

V is TRBV10-3 and J is TRBJ1-5; no reliable D call. The V end lost 10 bases, the J end lost 7 bases, and 17 bases lay between the germline ends. This CDR3 is built from 13 residues. Germline V gene sequence: CDR1 ENHRY, CDR2 SYGVKD. The CDR3 loop is CATWEGSGQPQHF. The CDR3 nucleotides are TGTGCCACTTGGGAGGGTAGCGGCCAGCCCCAGCATTTT.

V and J are TRBV5-1 and TRBJ2-7; 10 bases line up with TRBD2. The junction had 6 bases not matched to a gene; V was cut back by 6 bases and J by 3 bases. The CDR3 runs 14 residues. The germline V gene has CDR1 SGHRS and CDR2 YFSETQ. CDR3 in amino acids: CASNYGTSDYEQYF. DNA for the CDR3: TGCGCCAGCAACTATGGGACTAGCGACTACGAGCAGTACTTC.

The rearrangement joins TRBV6-5 to TRBJ1-1; no firm D call. The germline V gene has CDR1 MNHEY and CDR2 SVGAGI. V was cut by 4 bases and J by 2 bases, with 11 bases left in between. This CDR3 spans 14 amino acids. CDR3 sequence reads: CASSLQRFNTEAFF. CDR3 nucleotides: TGTGCCAGCAGTTTACAGCGTTTTAACACTGAAGCTTTCTTT.